This entry is about one TCR beta chain. The study ran its PCR with 60 Vbeta and 13 Jbeta primers. Using immunoSEQ multiplex PCR, the repertoire was profiled, and TCRdb retains in-frame clones only, with some absent. The sample has 90,000 to 120,000 clones, 82% seen once. Germline V lookup: CDR1 MGHRA, CDR2 YSYEKL. The length of the CDR3 is 15 residues. J lost 5 bases, V lost 4 bases, and 8 bases had no gene match. This record belongs to a study of cytomegalovirus exposure and HLA in healthy donors. The V and J genes are TRBV4-1 and TRBJ2-7, with 10 bases aligning to TRBD2. The sequenced sample consisted of PBMCs. The receptor was isolated from a man younger than 40 in good health and CMV-seropositive. Here the CDR3 DNA reads TGCGCCAGCAGCCGTGCAGCGGGGGGGGCTAACGAGCAGTACTTC. It codes for CASSRAAGGANEQYF.